This T cell receptor (beta chain) emerged from a study of shared clonotypes between healthy human individuals (dated by TCRdb to about 2020). Regarding the complete study: Three men and a couple of women, aged 18 to 49 years, made up the cohort. For each donor, three plates each were used for CD4 naive and CD4 memory, two plates were used for CD8 naive, and one plate was used for CD8 memory. To estimate repertoire size and how much clonotype sharing occurs between individuals, the study deeply sequenced the blood TCR repertoires of five healthy adults. Libraries were prepared and TCR repertoires were sequenced by different laboratories using diverse techniques, in order to increase sequencing depth and limit assay-specific biases. Between about 0.85 and 10 billion PBMCs per donor were obtained by leukapheresis. Findings and caveats that apply to the study as a whole: The genetic and exposure-history diversity represented was limited by the small number of donors. Compared with non-shared clonotypes, clonotypes shared by all four sorted-subset donors had higher generation probabilities. Pairwise subsampling led to the expectation that sequencing depth would affect the degree of clonotype sharing among donors. Only blood was sampled, and tissue TCR repertoires likely differ from those in blood. Rarefaction of sorted-subset datasets indicated incomplete sequencing despite the large sequencing depth. Naive subsets generally had larger estimated clonotype richness than memory subsets. Around 5% of naive CD4, 3.5% of naive CD8, about 2.1% of memory CD4, and around 0.4% of memory CD8 clonotypes were shared across a few donors.

Trimming removed 1 base from V and 4 bases from J; the gene matches leave 16 bases unexplained. CDR1 and CDR2 were assigned from the germline V gene as SGHAT and FQNNGV. The CDR3 goes from the cysteine to the phenylalanine over 19 residues. Only the CDR3 portion is preserved as DNA: 57 bases, with reading frame beginning at the first base. CD8 naive samples consisted of CD45RO-negative cells that were positively selected for CCR7, yielding a CD45RA+CCR7+ population without TemRA cells. Donors were healthy HIV-negative adults with no recently reported acute infections or vaccinations. All donors were Caucasian adults living in Nashville, Tennessee, USA. After blood collection by leukapheresis, PBMCs were isolated using Ficoll-Histopaque density gradient centrifugation and then cryopreserved in the vapor phase of liquid nitrogen. Purity and quantity of every magnetically sorted T cell population were checked by analytical flow cytometry. From each sorted fraction, genomic DNA was isolated and quantified by UV absorbance on a Nanodrop 2000c.

Worth noting for this clone: Its cognate antigen has yet to be identified. No quality values exist for individual bases; no much larger clone is one base distant.

TCR CDR3 regions were amplified from genomic DNA by multiplex PCR using the deep immunoSEQ assay. Genomic DNA extracted from each cell subset was distributed evenly over all wells of several immunoSEQ 96-well plates, and each plate served as one replicate. Each replicate PCR for sorted subsets received about 0.2 ug genomic DNA, equal to roughly 29,000 T cell genomes. Purified libraries were quantified with a Qubit 3.0 fluorometer, sized on a Bioanalyzer 2100, and re-quantified with the KAPA Library Quantification kit. Each immunoSEQ 96-well plate was sequenced on its own single-read 150-cycle Illumina NextSeq 550 flow cell. For the original study's pipeline: Because the immunoSEQ output held only junctional sequences and lacked quality scores, the filtering could not match the filtering applied to full-length reads. To assign V/J genes and CDR3, sequences were annotated against IMGT germline references using PyIR, a Python wrapper for IgBLAST v1.9. Any read was removed if the V/J assignment was weak (E-value above 1e-6), the CDR3 was missing, or the read contained stop codons, out-of-frame junctions, or ambiguous translated residues. V3J clonotypes were defined as sequences sharing the same inferred V gene, J gene, and CDR3 amino acid sequence. The percentage overlap between two repertoires was calculated by dividing the number of shared unique clonotypes by the size of the smaller repertoire. Repertoire richness was assessed with RTK rarefaction, the Chao1 estimator, and Recon v2.1 estimates of unobserved clonotypes. OLGA was used to compute generation probabilities for all TCRbeta clonotypes that the gDNA method yielded from a handful of donors. Drawn from immuneACCESS, this table holds only the in-frame rearrangements with V and J called that TCRdb kept. Clones are partly lost; checked studies trace under half to an unresolved V gene and leave the rest unexplained. V and J calls and clone size come straight from that table; D and trimming were deduced from the DNA. The sample contains hundreds of thousands of clones, approximately 96% of them found a single time. The top ten clonotypes cover roughly 0.1% of the sample.

The sequence joins TRBV11-2 to TRBJ2-1; TRBD2 fits 7 bases in the junction. The clonotype originates from a woman in her twenties or thirties in good health. The sequenced sample was naive CD8+ T cells sorted from blood. In the paper's terms, the cell subset or site label means: CD45RA+CCR7+. Read as DNA, the sequence is TGTGCCAGCAGCTTAGTTGGCGAGGGCCGGGAGGTATCTTACAATGAGCAGTTCTTC. It translates to CASSLVGEGREVSYNEQFF.